The rows below give T cell receptor beta chains drawn from one sample of a study of blood T cells in healthy people across ages. TCRdb re-derived calls from the 5' RACE reads in MiXCR, one entry per CDR3 protein. The sample shows 710,000 or so distinct CDR3 sequences, about a fifth of them seen only once. The sequenced sample was blood. The receptors were sampled from a man aged 65 to 79 in good health. Both conserved end residues are part of each CDR3. The D gene is left open where the match is weak. Not every row has a clone size; where given, it reads once, few, many or a size class.

j_call: TRBJ1-6
d_call: .
v_call: TRBV28
clone_size: few
cdr3_length: 15
cdr3_aa: CASSPGAVYNSPLHF
cdr3_nt: TGTGCCAGCAGTCCAGGAGCCGTCTATAATTCACCCCTCCACTTT

j_call: TRBJ1-5
d_call: .
v_call: TRBV6-1
clone_size: .
cdr3_length: 14
cdr3_aa: CASSDQPGNQPQHF
cdr3_nt: TGTGCCAGCAGTGACCAGCCGGGGAATCAGCCCCAGCATTTT

j_call: TRBJ1-4
d_call: .
v_call: TRBV6-5
clone_size: .
cdr3_length: 16
cdr3_aa: CASSYSTVRGNEKLFF
cdr3_nt: TGTGCCAGCAGTTACTCGACAGTTCGGGGTAATGAAAAACTGTTTTTT

j_call: TRBJ2-3
d_call: TRBD2
v_call: TRBV20-1
clone_size: few
cdr3_length: 15
cdr3_aa: CSATRLAGNTDTQYF
cdr3_nt: TGCAGTGCTACTCGACTAGCGGGGAACACAGATACGCAGTATTTT

j_call: TRBJ2-6
d_call: .
v_call: TRBV7-9
clone_size: .
cdr3_length: 16
cdr3_aa: CASSFRVDSGANVLTF
cdr3_nt: TGTGCCAGCAGCTTCAGGGTCGACTCTGGGGCCAACGTCCTGACTTTC

j_call: TRBJ2-3
d_call: TRBD1
v_call: TRBV5-1
clone_size: .
cdr3_length: 15
cdr3_aa: CASSLAGTGADTQYF
cdr3_nt: TGCGCCAGCAGCTTGGCCGGGACAGGTGCAGATACGCAGTATTTT

j_call: TRBJ2-1
d_call: .
v_call: TRBV11-3
clone_size: .
cdr3_length: 12
cdr3_aa: CASSAAGYEQFF
cdr3_nt: TGTGCCAGCAGCGCTGCGGGGTATGAGCAGTTCTTC

j_call: TRBJ2-1
d_call: .
v_call: TRBV5-1
clone_size: few
cdr3_length: 16
cdr3_aa: CASSLDTVYLANEQFF
cdr3_nt: TGCGCCAGCAGCTTGGATACAGTGTACCTAGCCAATGAGCAGTTCTTC

j_call: TRBJ1-2
d_call: .
v_call: TRBV15
clone_size: many
cdr3_length: 17
cdr3_aa: CATSRGYAGRTNYGYTF
cdr3_nt: TGTGCCACCAGCAGAGGGTACGCAGGACGAACTAACTATGGCTACACCTTC

j_call: TRBJ2-1
d_call: .
v_call: TRBV6-2/TRBV6-3
clone_size: few
cdr3_length: 14
cdr3_aa: CASSYTGAPSEQFF
cdr3_nt: TGTGCCAGCAGTTACACTGGAGCGCCAAGTGAGCAGTTCTTC

j_call: TRBJ1-5
d_call: TRBD1
v_call: TRBV6-2/TRBV6-3
clone_size: few
cdr3_length: 15
cdr3_aa: CASTSLDRGNQPQHF
cdr3_nt: TGTGCCAGCACCTCCTTGGACAGGGGCAATCAGCCCCAGCATTTT

j_call: TRBJ2-3
d_call: .
v_call: TRBV25-1
clone_size: few
cdr3_length: 13
cdr3_aa: CASKGLGTDTQYF
cdr3_nt: TGTGCCAGCAAGGGACTCGGCACAGATACGCAGTATTTT

j_call: TRBJ2-7
d_call: .
v_call: TRBV20-1
clone_size: .
cdr3_length: 13
cdr3_aa: CSASDKAGYEQYF
cdr3_nt: TGCAGTGCTTCTGACAAGGCGGGCTACGAGCAGTACTTC

j_call: TRBJ2-1
d_call: .
v_call: TRBV27
clone_size: .
cdr3_length: 15
cdr3_aa: CASSLLGGLPNEQFF
cdr3_nt: TGTGCCAGCAGTCTCCTCGGGGGCCTCCCCAATGAGCAGTTCTTC

j_call: TRBJ1-2
d_call: .
v_call: TRBV27
clone_size: .
cdr3_length: 13
cdr3_aa: CASSPDTDYGYTF
cdr3_nt: TGTGCCAGCAGTCCAGACACTGACTATGGCTACACCTTC

j_call: TRBJ2-3
d_call: TRBD2
v_call: TRBV6-2/TRBV6-3
clone_size: many
cdr3_length: 15
cdr3_aa: CASRRSGGEGDTQYF
cdr3_nt: TGTGCCAGCAGACGATCGGGAGGGGAAGGAGATACGCAGTATTTT

j_call: TRBJ2-3
d_call: .
v_call: TRBV6-2/TRBV6-3
clone_size: .
cdr3_length: 14
cdr3_aa: CASSYAGDTDTQYF
cdr3_nt: TGTGCCAGCAGTTATGCAGGCGACACGGATACGCAGTATTTT

j_call: TRBJ2-3
d_call: TRBD2
v_call: TRBV10-3
clone_size: many
cdr3_length: 16
cdr3_aa: CAISRTSGRPTDTQYF
cdr3_nt: TGTGCCATCAGTCGGACTAGCGGGAGGCCCACAGATACGCAGTATTTT

j_call: TRBJ2-3
d_call: TRBD2
v_call: TRBV5-1
clone_size: few
cdr3_length: 18
cdr3_aa: CASSLPGLAGGPGDTQYF
cdr3_nt: TGCGCCAGCAGCCTCCCGGGACTAGCGGGGGGGCCTGGAGATACGCAGTATTTT

j_call: TRBJ2-3
d_call: TRBD2
v_call: TRBV2
clone_size: few
cdr3_length: 16
cdr3_aa: CASKRGDLLSTDTQYF
cdr3_nt: TGTGCCAGCAAGCGGGGGGACCTACTAAGTACAGATACGCAGTATTTT

j_call: TRBJ2-1
d_call: .
v_call: TRBV24-1
clone_size: .
cdr3_length: 11
cdr3_aa: CATSGSGEQFF
cdr3_nt: TGTGCCACCAGTGGTTCGGGGGAGCAGTTCTTC

j_call: TRBJ2-3
d_call: .
v_call: TRBV27
clone_size: many
cdr3_length: 12
cdr3_aa: CASSGKSDTQYF
cdr3_nt: TGTGCCAGCAGTGGGAAGTCAGATACGCAGTATTTT

j_call: TRBJ1-2
d_call: TRBD1
v_call: TRBV20-1
clone_size: few
cdr3_length: 12
cdr3_aa: CSAPRQGGEYTF
cdr3_nt: TGCAGTGCCCCCCGACAGGGGGGTGAGTACACCTTC

j_call: TRBJ1-1
d_call: .
v_call: TRBV12-3/TRBV12-4
clone_size: .
cdr3_length: 14
cdr3_aa: CASSFGMSPPEAFF
cdr3_nt: TGTGCCAGCAGTTTCGGGATGTCTCCACCTGAAGCTTTCTTT

j_call: TRBJ2-7
d_call: TRBD1
v_call: TRBV20-1
clone_size: few
cdr3_length: 14
cdr3_aa: CSARPGQGVGEQYF
cdr3_nt: TGCAGTGCTAGGCCGGGACAGGGAGTTGGCGAGCAGTACTTC

j_call: TRBJ2-1
d_call: .
v_call: TRBV9
clone_size: once
cdr3_length: 13
cdr3_aa: CASSPQLYNEQFF
cdr3_nt: TGTGCCAGCAGCCCTCAGCTCTACAATGAGCAGTTCTTC

j_call: TRBJ2-2
d_call: .
v_call: TRBV11-3
clone_size: few
cdr3_length: 17
cdr3_aa: CASSLVLYPANTGELFF
cdr3_nt: TGTGCCAGCAGCTTAGTGTTATACCCCGCGAACACCGGGGAGCTGTTTTTT

j_call: TRBJ2-1
d_call: TRBD2
v_call: TRBV6-5
clone_size: .
cdr3_length: 19
cdr3_aa: CASSYELLAGGPGGNEQFF
cdr3_nt: TGTGCCAGCAGTTACGAGTTGCTAGCGGGAGGGCCTGGGGGCAATGAGCAGTTCTTC

j_call: TRBJ1-3
d_call: .
v_call: TRBV18
clone_size: .
cdr3_length: 13
cdr3_aa: CASSPPGANTIYF
cdr3_nt: TGTGCCAGCTCACCACCGGGGGCGAACACCATATATTTT

j_call: TRBJ2-2
d_call: .
v_call: TRBV6-5
clone_size: few
cdr3_length: 15
cdr3_aa: CASRLTYLGGGELFF
cdr3_nt: TGTGCCAGCAGGCTTACCTATCTAGGGGGCGGGGAGCTGTTTTTT

j_call: TRBJ2-1
d_call: .
v_call: TRBV6-2/TRBV6-3
clone_size: few
cdr3_length: 15
cdr3_aa: CASSNLDPIHNEQFF
cdr3_nt: TGTGCCAGCAGTAACCTAGATCCGATCCACAATGAGCAGTTCTTC

j_call: TRBJ2-1
d_call: .
v_call: TRBV12-3/TRBV12-4
clone_size: .
cdr3_length: 15
cdr3_aa: CASTPNSGSWNEQFF
cdr3_nt: TGTGCCAGCACCCCTAACTCAGGATCGTGGAATGAGCAGTTCTTC

j_call: TRBJ1-1
d_call: .
v_call: TRBV12-3/TRBV12-4
clone_size: .
cdr3_length: 13
cdr3_aa: CASRDRANTEAFF
cdr3_nt: TGTGCCAGCAGGGACCGGGCGAACACTGAAGCTTTCTTT

j_call: TRBJ2-3
d_call: .
v_call: TRBV7-3
clone_size: .
cdr3_length: 17
cdr3_aa: CASSPFATPARSDTQYF
cdr3_nt: TGTGCCAGCAGCCCCTTCGCGACTCCCGCAAGGTCAGATACGCAGTATTTT

j_call: TRBJ2-5
d_call: .
v_call: TRBV7-9
clone_size: many
cdr3_length: 14
cdr3_aa: CASSPGLNQETQYF
cdr3_nt: TGTGCCAGCAGCCCCGGACTAAATCAAGAGACCCAGTACTTC

j_call: TRBJ1-2
d_call: .
v_call: TRBV15
clone_size: few
cdr3_length: 15
cdr3_aa: CATSRDYSGGNGYTF
cdr3_nt: TGTGCCACCAGCAGAGATTATTCTGGGGGTAATGGCTACACCTTC

j_call: TRBJ2-2
d_call: .
v_call: TRBV11-3
clone_size: few
cdr3_length: 14
cdr3_aa: CASSLTPSTGELFF
cdr3_nt: TGTGCCAGCAGCTTAACCCCAAGCACCGGGGAGCTGTTTTTT

j_call: TRBJ1-1
d_call: .
v_call: TRBV5-1
clone_size: few
cdr3_length: 15
cdr3_aa: CASSFLRVMDTEAFF
cdr3_nt: TGCGCCAGCAGCTTCCTAAGGGTTATGGACACTGAAGCTTTCTTT

j_call: TRBJ2-1
d_call: TRBD1
v_call: TRBV20-1
clone_size: few
cdr3_length: 16
cdr3_aa: CSARDLRQGVVNEQFF
cdr3_nt: TGCAGTGCTAGAGATTTGAGACAGGGGGTGGTCAATGAGCAGTTCTTC

j_call: TRBJ2-7
d_call: .
v_call: TRBV5-1
clone_size: few
cdr3_length: 11
cdr3_aa: CASSSSLEQYF
cdr3_nt: TGCGCCAGCAGCTCTTCCTTGGAGCAGTACTTC

j_call: TRBJ2-5
d_call: TRBD2
v_call: TRBV29-1
clone_size: .
cdr3_length: 13
cdr3_aa: CSSEAGGRETQYF
cdr3_nt: TGCAGCTCCGAAGCGGGAGGGAGAGAGACCCAGTACTTC

j_call: TRBJ2-7
d_call: .
v_call: TRBV28
clone_size: .
cdr3_length: 14
cdr3_aa: CASSLGGSTYEQYF
cdr3_nt: TGTGCCAGCAGTTTAGGGGGATCGACGTACGAGCAGTACTTC

j_call: TRBJ1-4
d_call: .
v_call: TRBV30
clone_size: .
cdr3_length: 13
cdr3_aa: CAWSGWIGEKLFF
cdr3_nt: TGTGCCTGGAGCGGATGGATTGGGGAAAAACTGTTTTTT

j_call: TRBJ2-2
d_call: TRBD1
v_call: TRBV7-6
clone_size: .
cdr3_length: 15
cdr3_aa: CASSFRTGVGGELFF
cdr3_nt: TGTGCCAGCAGCTTTCGGACAGGTGTTGGCGGGGAGCTGTTTTTT

j_call: TRBJ2-1
d_call: TRBD1
v_call: TRBV6-2/TRBV6-3
clone_size: .
cdr3_length: 15
cdr3_aa: CASSPNRGHPNEQFF
cdr3_nt: TGTGCCAGCAGTCCAAACAGGGGGCATCCGAATGAGCAGTTCTTC

j_call: TRBJ1-1
d_call: .
v_call: TRBV14
clone_size: .
cdr3_length: 15
cdr3_aa: CASSQDWIGYTEAFF
cdr3_nt: TGTGCCAGCAGCCAAGACTGGATCGGTTACACTGAAGCTTTCTTT

j_call: TRBJ1-2
d_call: .
v_call: TRBV7-9
clone_size: .
cdr3_length: 15
cdr3_aa: CASSLAAGGNYGYTF
cdr3_nt: TGTGCCAGCAGCTTAGCGGCCGGGGGTAACTATGGCTACACCTTC

j_call: TRBJ2-4
d_call: .
v_call: TRBV5-1
clone_size: .
cdr3_length: 16
cdr3_aa: CASSPDGGSAKNIQYF
cdr3_nt: TGCGCCAGCAGCCCGGACGGGGGATCGGCCAAAAACATTCAGTACTTC

j_call: TRBJ2-3
d_call: .
v_call: TRBV5-1
clone_size: few
cdr3_length: 16
cdr3_aa: CASSLEGDYPTDTQYF
cdr3_nt: TGCGCCAGCAGCTTGGAGGGCGACTACCCCACAGATACGCAGTATTTT

j_call: TRBJ2-3
d_call: TRBD2
v_call: TRBV7-2
clone_size: few
cdr3_length: 17
cdr3_aa: CASSLPKREGRTDTQYF
cdr3_nt: TGTGCCAGCAGCTTACCCAAGCGGGAGGGCCGGACAGATACGCAGTATTTT

j_call: TRBJ1-2
d_call: TRBD1
v_call: TRBV11-2
clone_size: few
cdr3_length: 15
cdr3_aa: CASSSDRGLNYGYTF
cdr3_nt: TGTGCCAGCAGCTCCGACAGGGGCCTTAACTATGGCTACACCTTC